The clone carrying this T cell receptor beta chain showed up many times. Antigen specificity is unknown. The data are from a study of blood T cells in healthy people across ages. Study-wide background: The capture of about one barcoded beta molecule per two T cells was achieved by template switching. Broader study findings: Roughly linear declines in TCR beta diversity per million T cells occurred with age.

The CDR3 extends over 15 amino acids. The germline gives CDR1 MRHNA, CDR2 SNTAGT. Trimming left V 0 bases short and J 4 bases short, with 11 bases between. A second about 6 to 11 cycle PCR used barcoded and J-beta primers. TCRdb independently ran MiXCR on the 5' RACE reads; one entry per CDR3 protein. The data contain around 900,000 distinct CDR3 sequences, around 28% of them seen just once; the ten biggest clones take up 15% to 20%. Each donor was a healthy Caucasian individual from Russia, aged roughly 6 to 90. Each donor's blood draw was around 9.1 milliliters of peripheral blood. The specimen was blood. This chain uses TRBV6-4 with TRBJ2-3; D is uncertain. The receptor's source is a woman aged 80 or over in good health. CDR3 loop: CASSDSIGLADTQYF. In DNA, the CDR3 is TGTGCCAGCAGTGACTCTATAGGTCTCGCAGATACGCAGTATTTT.